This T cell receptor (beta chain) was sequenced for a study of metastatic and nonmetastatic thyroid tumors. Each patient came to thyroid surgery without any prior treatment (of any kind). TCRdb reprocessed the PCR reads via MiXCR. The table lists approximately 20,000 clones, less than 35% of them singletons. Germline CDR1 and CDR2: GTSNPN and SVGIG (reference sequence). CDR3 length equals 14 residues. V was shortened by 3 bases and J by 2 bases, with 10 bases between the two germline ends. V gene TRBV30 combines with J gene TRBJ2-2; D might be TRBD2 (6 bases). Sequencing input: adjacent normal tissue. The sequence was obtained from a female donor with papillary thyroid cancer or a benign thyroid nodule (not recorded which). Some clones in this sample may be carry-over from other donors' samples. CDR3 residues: CAWSAGTNTGELFF. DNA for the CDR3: TGTGCCTGGAGCGCAGGGACTAACACCGGGGAGCTGTTTTTT.